These T cell receptor beta chains were read from a single sample in a study of neurological immune-mediated disorders. From the 5' RACE reads, TCRdb called clonotypes with MiXCR, one entry per CDR3 protein. This repertoire shows about 80,000 distinct CDR3 sequences, approximately 5% found once; its top ten account for 2% to 2.5%. The sequencing sample was made of PBMCs. The receptors originated from a young woman with multiple sclerosis. The CDR3 runs from the conserved cysteine through the conserved F or W. The D gene is left open where the match is weak. Clone size is not always given. Where it is, it says once, few, many or a class for expanded clones.

size	D	V	J	DNA	CDR3
many	TRBD1	TRBV2	TRBJ2-1	TGTGCCAGCAGTTACACAGGGGGCCGAGAGCAGTTCTTC	CASSYTGGREQFF
few	TRBD2	TRBV5-1	TRBJ2-1	TGCGCCAGCAGCCTGGGGGGGTTTACTTACAATGAGCAGTTCTTC	CASSLGGFTYNEQFF
NA	NA	TRBV5-8	TRBJ1-5	TGTGCCAGCAGCTTGGCAGGGCCGGATCAGCCCCAGCATTTT	CASSLAGPDQPQHF
NA	NA	TRBV24-1	TRBJ1-5	TGTGCCACCAGTGATGCGAAGGGTTTCCAGCCCCAGCATTTT	CATSDAKGFQPQHF
many	NA	TRBV15	TRBJ2-1	TGTGCCACCAGCAGAGTAAGGGGACGGTTTGGTGAGCAGTTCTTC	CATSRVRGRFGEQFF
few	TRBD1	TRBV10-1	TRBJ1-2	TGCGCCAGCAGGGAAGGGACAGGGCTGCTTCACTTC	CASREGTGLLHF
few	NA	TRBV5-5	TRBJ2-3	TGTGCCAGCAGCTTGGGTCCTTCTACAGATACGCAGTATTTT	CASSLGPSTDTQYF
many	TRBD1	TRBV24-1	TRBJ2-3	TGTGCCACCAGGGCCTGGACAGGGGGCGCAGATACGCAGTATTTT	CATRAWTGGADTQYF
few	TRBD1	TRBV20-1	TRBJ2-5	TGCAGTGCCACTCCCAGGACAGGGGCGAAGCAAGAGACCCAGTACTTC	CSATPRTGAKQETQYF
many	NA	TRBV5-1	TRBJ1-1	TGCGCCAGCAGCTTGGACAGTCTGAACACTGAAGCTTTCTTT	CASSLDSLNTEAFF
few	NA	TRBV12-3/TRBV12-4	TRBJ1-2	TGTGCCAGCAGTTTTACGACAAGGAGTGTCTATGGCTACACCTTC	CASSFTTRSVYGYTF
many	NA	TRBV12-3/TRBV12-4	TRBJ1-1	TGTGCCAGCAGTCCAAGGAGGGGGACGAACACTGAAGCTTTCTTT	CASSPRRGTNTEAFF
many	NA	TRBV12-3/TRBV12-4	TRBJ2-7	TGTGCCAGCAGTCTCGTGACAGGATTCTACGAGCAGTACTTC	CASSLVTGFYEQYF
NA	TRBD2	TRBV9	TRBJ2-2	TGTGCCAGCAGCTTTCGGACTAGCACCGGGGAGCTGTTTTTT	CASSFRTSTGELFF
many	NA	TRBV12-3/TRBV12-4	TRBJ2-2	TGTGCCAGCAGTTTCAATGGCGACCCCGGGGAGCTGTTTTTT	CASSFNGDPGELFF
many	NA	TRBV21-1	TRBJ2-5	TGTGCCAGCAGCAAAGGTGCCAGGGAGAAAGAGACCCAGTACTTC	CASSKGAREKETQYF
few	TRBD2	TRBV15	TRBJ2-7	TGTGCCACCAGCAAGAGAGGTCTAGCGGGATCTGTCTACGAGCAGTACTTC	CATSKRGLAGSVYEQYF
NA	NA	TRBV12-3/TRBV12-4	TRBJ1-1	TGTGCCAGCAGTCTACTGAGAAACATTGAAGCTTTCTTT	CASSLLRNIEAFF
NA	NA	TRBV5-1	TRBJ2-1	TGCGCCAGCAGCCCCTCAACCGGGGGCCCCTACAATGAGCAGTTCTTC	CASSPSTGGPYNEQFF
many	TRBD2	TRBV20-1	TRBJ2-3	TGCAGTGCGGGGGGGAGGTCAGGCACAGATACGCAGTATTTT	CSAGGRSGTDTQYF
NA	NA	TRBV10-3	TRBJ1-2	TGTGCCGTCAGCCCGGACAGCCTCACTAACTATGGCTACACCTTC	CAVSPDSLTNYGYTF
many	NA	TRBV20-1	TRBJ2-3	TGCAGTGCAATGAGACCGGGAACCTATGCAGATACGCAGTATTTT	CSAMRPGTYADTQYF
many	NA	TRBV5-1	TRBJ2-1	TGCGCCAGCAGCTTGGTGGTTTTGGGACTGACTATCAATGAGCAGTTCTTC	CASSLVVLGLTINEQFF
few	TRBD2	TRBV19	TRBJ2-3	TGTGCCAGTAGTATCCGACTAGCGGGAGGGCCAGATACGCAGTATTTT	CASSIRLAGGPDTQYF
many	TRBD2	TRBV5-4	TRBJ2-4	TGTGCCAGCAGCTCCCTCGGACTAGGAAACATTCAGTACTTC	CASSSLGLGNIQYF
many	TRBD2	TRBV20-1	TRBJ2-3	TGCAGTGCTTTAACTAGCGGAACAAGCACAGATACGCAGTATTTT	CSALTSGTSTDTQYF
many	NA	TRBV12-3/TRBV12-4	TRBJ2-7	TGTGCCAGCAGTTTAGTTATCGAAAACGAGCAGTACTTC	CASSLVIENEQYF
many	TRBD2	TRBV20-1	TRBJ2-7	TGCAGTGCTAGAGGAGGCGGGAGAGGGGATGCCGAGCAGTACTTC	CSARGGGRGDAEQYF
many	NA	TRBV7-9	TRBJ1-2	TGTGCCAGCAGCTCCACGGGGGGGGACGCACACTTC	CASSSTGGDAHF
NA	TRBD1	TRBV15	TRBJ2-1	TGTGCCACCAGCAGAGAACTGACAGGGGGCAATGAGCAGTTCTTC	CATSRELTGGNEQFF
many	NA	TRBV5-1	TRBJ1-1	TGCGCCAGCAGTAACGAAGGCACTGAAGCTTTCTTT	CASSNEGTEAFF
few	NA	TRBV7-7	TRBJ2-1	TGTGCCAGCAGCTCTCTTAATGGGGATGAGCAGTTCTTC	CASSSLNGDEQFF
many	NA	TRBV7-8	TRBJ1-1	TGTGCCAGCAGCTCCCACCCAGGCCGACGGGGGTGTGCTGAAGCTTTCTTT	CASSSHPGRRGCAEAFF
many	TRBD1	TRBV20-1	TRBJ1-4	TGCAGTGCTAGAGGCCTCGCAGGGGGCACTAATGAAAAACTGTTTTTT	CSARGLAGGTNEKLFF
few	TRBD2	TRBV20-1	TRBJ2-1	TGCAGTGCTCACCCCGGGACTAGCAGTTCCTACAATGAGCAGTTCTTC	CSAHPGTSSSYNEQFF
many	NA	TRBV20-1	TRBJ1-5	TGCAGTGCTAGAGCCCAGAGCAATCAGCCCCAGCATTTT	CSARAQSNQPQHF
few	NA	TRBV20-1	TRBJ2-5	TGCAGTGTTTATTGGTCTGGGCTGGAGACCCAGTACTTC	CSVYWSGLETQYF
few	TRBD2	TRBV28	TRBJ2-7	TGTGCCAGCAGTTTACAGGGGACTAGCGGTTCCTACGAGCAGTACTTC	CASSLQGTSGSYEQYF
many	TRBD2	TRBV5-1	TRBJ2-7	TGCGCCAGCAGCTCCGGAACCCACGGGACTAGCGACGAGCAGTACTTC	CASSSGTHGTSDEQYF
many	TRBD2	TRBV20-1	TRBJ2-1	TGCAGTGCTGCTGGACTAGCGGGCTACAATGAGCAGTTCTTC	CSAAGLAGYNEQFF
many	TRBD2	TRBV29-1	TRBJ2-1	TGCAGCGTTGAATTAACTAGCGGGGTGGGGGATGAGCAGTTCTTC	CSVELTSGVGDEQFF
many	NA	TRBV5-5	TRBJ1-2	TGTGCCAGCAGCGAACGACGGCCAGACAGTGGCTACACCTTC	CASSERRPDSGYTF
many	NA	TRBV5-1	TRBJ2-5	TGCGCCAGCAGCTCAGCCGTGGACAGTAAAGAGACCCAGTACTTC	CASSSAVDSKETQYF